This entry lists 20 T cell receptor beta chains sequenced from one sample in a study of T cells after yellow fever vaccination. TCRdb processed the 5' RACE reads anew with MiXCR; each CDR3 protein has one entry. The data show approximately 510,000 distinct CDR3 sequences, about a fifth seen once. The sample in question was PBMCs, obtained 21 days after the first yellow fever vaccination. These receptors all stem from a young man who received the YFV17D yellow fever vaccine.

The V call is TRBV6-2 or TRBV6-3, the J call TRBJ2-7; D possibly matches TRBD1 or TRBD2 (6 bases each). Deletions cut 8 bases from V and 9 bases from J, with 20 bases between. This CDR3 is 13 amino acids long. CDR1 is MNHEY and CDR2 is SVGEGT in the germline V gene. The CDR3 DNA reads TGTGCCAGCGTCCCGACTCGGACAGCGGGGCAGTACTTC. Its translation is CASVPTRTAGQYF.

This chain uses TRBV27 with TRBJ2-3; 7 bases fit TRBD2. Germline V gene lookup returns CDR1 MNHEY and CDR2 SMNVEV (reference sequence). J lost 5 bases, V lost 8 bases, and 4 bases had no gene match. This CDR3 region has 12 residues. The CDR3 coding sequence is TGTGCCAGCGGGGGGGTTGGAGATACGCAGTATTTT. Translation gives CASGGVGDTQYF.

This clonotype was found a few times. This chain connects TRBV12-3 or TRBV12-4 to TRBJ1-5, with unresolved D. Trimming stripped 3 bases from V and 0 bases from J, with 6 bases between. The CDR3 extends over 14 amino acids. In DNA, the CDR3 is TGTGCCAGCAGTTTTAGCAATAGCAATCAGCCCCAGCATTTT. Encoded protein: CASSFSNSNQPQHF.

The rearrangement uses TRBV12-3 or TRBV12-4 and TRBJ2-3, with unresolved D. Trimming left V 4 bases short and J 5 bases short, with 13 bases between. The CDR3 has 14 residues. The chain's CDR3 is CASSSPPPRDTQYF. In DNA, the CDR3 is TGTGCCAGCAGTTCACCCCCCCCAAGAGATACGCAGTATTTT.

This chain joins TRBV4-1 and TRBJ2-7; 7 bases map to TRBD1. J lost 1 base, V lost 3 bases, and 3 bases had no gene match. Germline CDR1 MGHRA, CDR2 YSYEKL. This CDR3 comprises 14 residues. The CDR3 DNA is TGCGCCAGCAGCCACGGGACAGCTTCCTACGAGCAGTACTTC. The encoded protein is CASSHGTASYEQYF.

The V and J genes are TRBV7-2 and TRBJ1-3; D is perhaps TRBD1 (5 bases). The V gene lost 3 bases and the J gene lost 0 bases, with 12 bases spanning the gap. CDR1 and CDR2 (germline): SGHTA, FQGNSA. This CDR3 is built from 16 residues. CDR3 sequence reads: CASSFMGPFSGNTIYF. DNA of the CDR3: TGTGCCAGCAGCTTCATGGGGCCGTTCTCTGGAAACACCATATATTTT.

The V call is TRBV27, the J call TRBJ1-4, with unresolved D. The CDR3 consists of 15 residues. V was shortened by 6 bases and J by 0 bases, with 11 bases between the two germline ends. Looked up from germline, CDR1 is MNHEY and CDR2 is SMNVEV (reference sequence). CDR3 bases: TGTGCCAGCAGGGATGGGTCGGCAACTAATGAAAAACTGTTTTTT. The encoded protein is CASRDGSATNEKLFF.

This clonotype came up a few times. V and J are TRBV9 and TRBJ2-1; 10 bases match TRBD2. CDR3 length: 18 residues. The J segment lost 7 bases and the V segment lost 0 bases, leaving 13 bases of the junction unmatched. From germline, CDR1 is SGDLS and CDR2 YYNGEE. CDR3 in amino acids: CASSVGSSGGLSTNEQFF. In DNA, the CDR3 is TGTGCCAGCAGCGTAGGTTCTAGCGGGGGCCTCTCCACAAATGAGCAGTTCTTC.

This chain uses TRBV2 with TRBJ2-1, with D possibly being TRBD1 or TRBD2 (5 bases each). The CDR3 is 15 residues long. CDR1 is SNHLY, CDR2 FYNNEI, per germline. V was cut by 8 bases and J by 0 bases, with 14 bases left in between. In DNA form, the CDR3 reads TGTGCCAGCCCCGGGACCCTGAGCTCCTACAATGAGCAGTTCTTC. Residues: CASPGTLSSYNEQFF. Based on the CDR3 plus reference TRBV2 and TRBJ2-1, the full variable domain is EPEVTQTPSHQVTQMGQEVILRCVPISNHLYFYWYRQILGQKVEFLVSFYNNEISEKSEIFDDQFSVERPDGSNFTLKIRSTKLEDSAMYFCASPGTLSSYNEQFFGPGTRLTVL.

V and J are TRBV30 and TRBJ2-1; D call uncertain. Germline V gene lookup returns CDR1 GTSNPN and CDR2 SVGIG (reference sequence). There are 13 residues in the CDR3. V lost 4 bases and J 7 bases, leaving 14 bases between the germline ends. The DNA of the CDR3 is TGTGCCTGGAACCGGCAGCCGCCTAATGAGCAGTTCTTC. Translation: CAWNRQPPNEQFF.

This clonotype was picked up a small number of times. V usage is TRBV5-1 and J usage is TRBJ2-4, with D tentatively TRBD2 (7 bases). This CDR3 contains 13 residues. The germline V gene encodes CDR1 SGHRS and CDR2 YFSETQ. Trimming removed 6 bases from V and 8 bases from J, with 15 bases in between. The CDR3 DNA reads as TGCGCCAGCAAAGAACAAGGGGGGGACATTCAGTACTTC. It is translated as CASKEQGGDIQYF.

The sample holds a few counts of this clonotype. The V and J genes are TRBV7-6 and TRBJ2-3; D unclear. This CDR3 region has 15 residues. The germline V and J ends were trimmed by 0 bases and 7 bases, with 14 bases remaining between them. Germline CDR1 reads SGHVS; CDR2 reads FNYEAQ. CDR3 residues: CASSLAQSPAYTQYF. In DNA, the CDR3 is TGTGCCAGCAGCTTAGCGCAGTCCCCAGCGTATACGCAGTATTTT.

There are a few counts of this clonotype. This chain links TRBV9 with TRBJ2-3; possibly TRBD2 for D (5 bases). Between the trimmed V and J ends, which lost 0 bases and 5 bases, there was a span of 10 bases. Germline loops: CDR1 SGDLS, CDR2 YYNGEE. The CDR3 sequence is 14 residues long. In nucleotides, the CDR3 is TGTGCCAGCAGCGTAGGAACGGGGTTAGATACGCAGTATTTT. This sequence encodes CASSVGTGLDTQYF.

The V call is TRBV3-1, the J call TRBJ1-3, with D maybe TRBD1 (5 bases). The length of the CDR3 is 12 residues. V was cut by 4 bases and J by 9 bases, with 10 bases left in between. CDR1 and CDR2 (germline): LGHDT, YNNKEL (reference sequence). The CDR3 DNA reads TGTGCCAGCAGCCCGTGGGGGAGCACCATATATTTT. Its protein is CASSPWGSTIYF. Looking up the rest from reference TRBV3-1 and TRBJ1-3 gives the full variable domain: DTAVSQTPKYLVTQMGNDKSIKCEQNLGHDTMYWYKQDSKKFLKIMFSYNNKELIINETVPNRFSPKSPDKAHLNLHINSLELGDSAVYFCASSPWGSTIYFGEGSWLTVV.

This clonotype was detected many times. This sequence joins TRBV11-2 and TRBJ2-1; no clear D gene. The CDR3 runs 12 residues. Trimming took off 1 base at V and 10 bases at J, with 8 bases between the two ends. Germline-derived CDR1 and CDR2 are SGHAT and FQNNGV. The CDR3 loop is CASSLGVEEQFF. CDR3 in DNA: TGTGCCAGCAGCTTAGGGGTAGAGGAGCAGTTCTTC.

The chain combines TRBV12-3 or TRBV12-4 with TRBJ1-4; D perhaps matches TRBD1 (5 bases). This CDR3 spans 13 amino acids. V was pared by 6 bases and J by 8 bases, with 13 bases between. CDR3 in amino acids: CASSPGGVEKLFF. The CDR3 DNA is TGTGCCAGCAGCCCGGGGGGAGTCGAAAAACTGTTTTTT.

The V gene is TRBV6-5, the J gene TRBJ2-5, with D perhaps matching TRBD1 or TRBD2 (6 bases each). The CDR3 spans 14 residues. The germline V gene encodes CDR1 MNHEY and CDR2 SVGAGI. Trimming left V 4 bases short and J 5 bases short, with 14 bases between. The CDR3 sequence is CASSFPGASETQYF. DNA of the CDR3: TGTGCCAGCAGTTTCCCGGGGGCTAGTGAGACCCAGTACTTC.

The chain links TRBV7-2 to TRBJ1-5, with D unclear. V was cut by 0 bases and J by 6 bases, with 3 bases left in between. CDR1 SGHTA and CDR2 FQGNSA come from the germline V gene. This CDR3 region has 12 residues. CDR3 sequence: CASSLAPQPQHF. The CDR3 nucleotides read TGTGCCAGCAGCTTAGCCCCTCAGCCCCAGCATTTT.

This clonotype was observed a handful of times. This chain links TRBV29-1 with TRBJ2-7, with TRBD1 as a possible D gene (6 bases). The ends were cut back, 5 bases at V and 1 base at J, with 12 bases in the middle. There are 13 residues in the CDR3. CDR1 and CDR2 (germline): SQVTM, ANQGSEA. This CDR3 is CSVQGSLSYEQYF. For the CDR3, the DNA is TGCAGCGTTCAGGGGTCACTATCCTACGAGCAGTACTTC.

This clonotype turned up a few times. The J gene is TRBJ2-1, the V gene TRBV6-5, with D possibly matching TRBD1 (5 bases). Germline V gene sequence: CDR1 MNHEY, CDR2 SVGAGI. CDR3 size: 11 residues. V lost 10 bases and J lost 13, with 17 bases in between. The DNA of the CDR3 is TGTGCCACCAAACAAAGGACACCCCAGTTCTTC. It translates to CATKQRTPQFF.